The 3 T cell receptor beta chains reported below all come from one sample, sequenced in a study of tumor and adjacent non-tumor tissue in lung cancer listed by TCRdb under 2018. Bulk unsorted tissue served as the source for RNA extraction, and RNA quality was assessed using a NanoDrop ND-1000 and an Agilent 2100. Libraries were made using multiplex PCR. Sequencing was carried out with an Illumina HiSeq 2500. TCRbeta libraries were built by three rounds of nested PCR using primers (Table S4), following protocols modified from ARM-PCR. TCRdb trimmed the raw reads at Q25, called clones with MiXCR and kept productive beta chains. Identical CDR3 protein sequences are pooled into one entry, listed with their most common genes and DNA. The sample table holds 100,000 to 120,000 distinct CDR3 sequences, of which about 80% were seen once. About 22% of the sample belongs to the ten largest clones. The sequencing input was lung tumor tissue. All receptors come from a man aged 70 or older with non-small cell lung cancer.

Worth noting for this clonotype: The junction departs from germline at one end; a sequencing error may be responsible. V usage is TRBV4-1 and J usage is TRBJ1-1; the D is unclear. The CDR3 contains 13 residues. Per germline, CDR1 MGHRA and CDR2 YSYEKL. Here the CDR3 reads CANSQGGLAEASF. The CDR3 nucleotides read TGCGCCAACAGCCAAGGTGGACTGGCTGAAGCTTCCTTT.

A remark on this clonotype: An end of the junction does not agree with germline; a read error may underlie this. The gene calls are TRBV7-3 and TRBJ2-3; D is unclear. The CDR3 covers 13 residues. CDR1 SGHTA and CDR2 FQGTGA come from the germline V gene. The CDR3 DNA reads as TGTGCCAGCAGCTTCCTCCACACAGATAAGCAGTATTTT. Translating gives CASSFLHTDKQYF.

Remarks on this clonotype: The junction and the germline gene differ at one end; a read error may be behind it. V and J are TRBV6-2 or TRBV6-3 and TRBJ2-7; TRBD1 aligns across 8 bases. This CDR3 region has 15 residues. Germline V gene lookup returns CDR1 MNHEY and CDR2 SVGEGT. The DNA of the CDR3 is TGTGCCAGCAGTTATGGGGACAGGAGACTTCACGAGCGGTACTTC. It specifies CASSYGDRRLHERYF.